This TCR beta chain was profiled in a study of PD-1 blockade in classical Hodgkin lymphoma. Study results and limitations: CD4+ TCR diversity climbed significantly by C4D1, unlike CD8+ TCR diversity. Complete responders started with a diversity level that resembled newly diagnosed patients at baseline. Newly diagnosed patients reportedly had lower baseline TCR diversity than healthy donors.

The method was immunoSEQ multiplex PCR; TCRdb's version includes in-frame clones alone and lacks a portion of them. The data hold approximately 20,000 clones, with over 80% observed a single time. Documented time point: cycle 4 day 1 (C4D1), after six to seven weeks of nivolumab. In every patient, relapse followed autologous stem cell transplantation, while exposure to brentuximab vedotin differed. Magnetic negative selection of thawed PBMCs was the method by which CD4+ T cells were purified. The study recorded best responses of complete response, partial response or progressive disease. This clone was found once. The antigen is not known. V was clipped by 5 bases and J by 0 bases; unmatched bases: 1. CDR3 length: 14 amino acids. The germline CDR1 and CDR2 sequences are WNHNN and SYGVQD (reference sequence).

The source of this sequence is a human donor with classical Hodgkin lymphoma. This rearrangement joins TRBV10-1 to TRBJ2-7; 10 bases align to TRBD2. The starting material was CD4+ T cells from blood, obtained before the fourth cycle of nivolumab. The CDR3 sequence: CASSPSGSSYEQYF. CDR3 in DNA: TGCGCCAGCAGTCCTAGCGGGAGCTCCTACGAGCAGTACTTC.